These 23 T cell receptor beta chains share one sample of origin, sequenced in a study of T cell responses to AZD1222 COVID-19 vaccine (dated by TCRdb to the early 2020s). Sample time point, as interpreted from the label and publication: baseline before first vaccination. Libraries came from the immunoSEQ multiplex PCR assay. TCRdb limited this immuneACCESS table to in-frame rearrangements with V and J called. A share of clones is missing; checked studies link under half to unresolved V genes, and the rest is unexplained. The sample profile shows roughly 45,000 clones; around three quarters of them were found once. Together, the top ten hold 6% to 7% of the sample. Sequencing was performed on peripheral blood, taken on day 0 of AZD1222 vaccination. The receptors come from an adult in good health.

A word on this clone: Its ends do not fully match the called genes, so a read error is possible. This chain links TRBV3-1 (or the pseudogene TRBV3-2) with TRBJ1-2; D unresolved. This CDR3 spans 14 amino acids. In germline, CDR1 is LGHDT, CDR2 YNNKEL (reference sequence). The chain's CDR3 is CASSQDRSHYSYTF. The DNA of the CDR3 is TGTGCCAGCAGCCAAGATCGCAGCCACTATAGCTACACCTTC.

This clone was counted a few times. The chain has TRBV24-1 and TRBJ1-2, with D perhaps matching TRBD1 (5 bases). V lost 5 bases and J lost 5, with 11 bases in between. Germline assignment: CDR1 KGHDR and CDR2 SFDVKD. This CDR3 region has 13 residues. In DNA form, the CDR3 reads TGTGCCACCAGTGGCCCTTCAGGGTATGGCTACACCTTC. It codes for CATSGPSGYGYTF.

The CDR3 reads CASTGRRGGDEKLFF. The CDR3 DNA is TGTGCCAGCACCGGCAGACGGGGAGGGGATGAAAAACTGTTTTTT. The chain carries TRBV6-5 and TRBJ1-4, with a weak D call TRBD1 (5 bases). This CDR3 has 15 residues. Germline loops: CDR1 MNHEY, CDR2 SVGAGI. The V end was cut by 7 bases, the J end by 6 bases, with 18 bases between.

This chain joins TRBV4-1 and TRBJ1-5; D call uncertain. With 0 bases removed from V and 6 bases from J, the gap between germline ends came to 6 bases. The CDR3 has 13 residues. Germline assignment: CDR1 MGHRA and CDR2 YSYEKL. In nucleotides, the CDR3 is TGCGCCAGCAGCCAAGAAGGAGCTCAGCCCCAGCATTTT. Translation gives CASSQEGAQPQHF.

The CDR3: CASSDSPDRYDGYTF. The CDR3 nucleotides are TGTGCCAGCAGTGATAGCCCGGACAGGTATGATGGCTACACCTTC. This sequence joins TRBV2 and TRBJ1-2; TRBD1 agrees at 7 bases. The germline V gene has CDR1 SNHLY and CDR2 FYNNEI. The CDR3 consists of 15 residues. The J segment lost 6 bases and the V segment lost 3 bases, leaving 10 bases of the junction unmatched. Combining the CDR3 with reference TRBV2 and TRBJ1-2 gives the whole variable domain EPEVTQTPSHQVTQMGQEVILRCVPISNHLYFYWYRQILGQKVEFLVSFYNNEISEKSEIFDDQFSVERPDGSNFTLKIRSTKLEDSAMYFCASSDSPDRYDGYTFGSGTRLTVV.

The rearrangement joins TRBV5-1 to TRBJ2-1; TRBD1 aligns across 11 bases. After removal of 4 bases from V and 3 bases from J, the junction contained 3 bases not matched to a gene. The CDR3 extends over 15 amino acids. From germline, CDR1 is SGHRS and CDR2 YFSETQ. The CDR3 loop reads CASSDGTGGYNEQFF. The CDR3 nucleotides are TGCGCCAGCAGCGACGGGACAGGGGGCTACAATGAGCAGTTCTTC.

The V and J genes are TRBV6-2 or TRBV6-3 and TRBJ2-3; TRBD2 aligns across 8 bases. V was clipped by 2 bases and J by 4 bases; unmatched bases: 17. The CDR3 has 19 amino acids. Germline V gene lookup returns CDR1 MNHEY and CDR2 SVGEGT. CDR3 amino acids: CASSYQGASGQQEADTQYF. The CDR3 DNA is TGTGCCAGCAGTTACCAAGGGGCTAGCGGGCAGCAGGAGGCAGATACGCAGTATTTT.

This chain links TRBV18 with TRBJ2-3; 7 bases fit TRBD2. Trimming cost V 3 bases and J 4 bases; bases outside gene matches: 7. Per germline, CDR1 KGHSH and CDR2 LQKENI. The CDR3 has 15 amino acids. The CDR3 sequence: CASSPTSVLADTQYF. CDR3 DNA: TGTGCCAGCTCACCCACTAGCGTTCTGGCAGATACGCAGTATTTT.

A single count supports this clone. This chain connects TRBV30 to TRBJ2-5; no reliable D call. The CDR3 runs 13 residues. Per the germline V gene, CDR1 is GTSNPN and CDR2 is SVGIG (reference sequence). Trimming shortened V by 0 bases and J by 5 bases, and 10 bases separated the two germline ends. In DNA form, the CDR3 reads TGTGCCTGGAGTGTTATGGCCCGGGAGACCCAGTACTTC. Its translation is CAWSVMARETQYF.

The CDR3 spells CASSLVGTDEQYF. In nucleotides, the CDR3 is TGTGCCAGCAGCTTAGTCGGGACGGACGAGCAGTACTTC. The chain employs TRBV7-9 and TRBJ2-7; D could derive from TRBD1 or TRBD2 (5 bases each). CDR1 is SEHNR, CDR2 FQNEAQ, per germline (reference sequence). Trimming took off 1 base at V and 5 bases at J, with 9 bases between the two ends. The CDR3 extends over 13 amino acids.

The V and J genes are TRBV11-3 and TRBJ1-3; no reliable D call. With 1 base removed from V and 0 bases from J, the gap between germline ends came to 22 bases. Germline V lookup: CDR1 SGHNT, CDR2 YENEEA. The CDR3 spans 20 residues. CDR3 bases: TGTGCCAGCAGCTTAGTCCCCTTTTGGGGTACAACCTTCTCTGGAAACACCATATATTTT. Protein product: CASSLVPFWGTTFSGNTIYF.

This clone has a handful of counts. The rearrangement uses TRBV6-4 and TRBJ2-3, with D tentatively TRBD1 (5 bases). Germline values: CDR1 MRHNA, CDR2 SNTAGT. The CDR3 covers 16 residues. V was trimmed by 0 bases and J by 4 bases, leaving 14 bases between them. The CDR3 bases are TGTGCCAGCAGTGACTCGAGTCTCCAGGGCCCAGATACGCAGTATTTT. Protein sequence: CASSDSSLQGPDTQYF.

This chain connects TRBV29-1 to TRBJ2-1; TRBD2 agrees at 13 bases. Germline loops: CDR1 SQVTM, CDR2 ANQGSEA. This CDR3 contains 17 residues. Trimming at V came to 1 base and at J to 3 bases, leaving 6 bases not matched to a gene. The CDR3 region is CSVEGRTSGGRYNEQFF. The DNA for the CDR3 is TGCAGCGTTGAAGGGAGGACTAGCGGGGGACGCTACAATGAGCAGTTCTTC.

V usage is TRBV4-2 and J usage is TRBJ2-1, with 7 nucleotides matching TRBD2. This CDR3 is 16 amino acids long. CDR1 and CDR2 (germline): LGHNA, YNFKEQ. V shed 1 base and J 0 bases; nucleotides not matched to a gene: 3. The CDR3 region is CASSQGEGSSYNEQFF. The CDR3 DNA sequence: TGTGCCAGCAGCCAAGGGGAGGGGAGCTCCTACAATGAGCAGTTCTTC.

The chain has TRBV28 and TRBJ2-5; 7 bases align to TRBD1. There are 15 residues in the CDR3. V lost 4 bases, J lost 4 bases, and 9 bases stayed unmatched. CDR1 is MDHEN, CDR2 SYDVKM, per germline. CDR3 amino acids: CASSSQGKTSETQYF. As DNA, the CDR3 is TGTGCCAGCAGTTCACAGGGGAAAACCTCAGAGACCCAGTACTTC.

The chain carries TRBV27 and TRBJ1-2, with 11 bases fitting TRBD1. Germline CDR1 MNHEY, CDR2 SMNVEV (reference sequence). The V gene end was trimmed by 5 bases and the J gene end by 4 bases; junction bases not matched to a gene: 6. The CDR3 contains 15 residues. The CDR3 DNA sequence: TGTGCCAGCAGTCCTGGGACAGGGGGAGTCTATGGCTACACCTTC. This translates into CASSPGTGGVYGYTF.

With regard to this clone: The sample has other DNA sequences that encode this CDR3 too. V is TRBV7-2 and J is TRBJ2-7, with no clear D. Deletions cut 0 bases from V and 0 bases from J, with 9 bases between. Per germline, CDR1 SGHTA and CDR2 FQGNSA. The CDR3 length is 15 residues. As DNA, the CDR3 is TGTGCCAGCAGCTTAGCGGCTTCGAGCTCCTACGAGCAGTACTTC. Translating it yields CASSLAASSSYEQYF. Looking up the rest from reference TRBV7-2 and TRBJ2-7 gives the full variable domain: GAGVSQSPSNKVTEKGKDVELRCDPISGHTALYWYRQSLGQGLEFLIYFQGNSAPDKSGLPSDRFSAERTGGSVSTLTIQRTQQEDSAVYLCASSLAASSSYEQYFGPGTRLTVT.

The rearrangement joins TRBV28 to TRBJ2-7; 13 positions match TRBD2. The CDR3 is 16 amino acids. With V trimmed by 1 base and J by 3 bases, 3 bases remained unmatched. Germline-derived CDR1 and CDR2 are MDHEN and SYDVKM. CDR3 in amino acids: CASSLFGTSGNYEQYF. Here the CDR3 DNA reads TGTGCCAGCAGTTTATTTGGGACTAGCGGGAACTACGAGCAGTACTTC.

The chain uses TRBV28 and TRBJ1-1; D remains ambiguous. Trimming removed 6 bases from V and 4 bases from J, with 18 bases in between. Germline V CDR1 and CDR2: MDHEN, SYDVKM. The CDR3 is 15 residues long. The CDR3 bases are TGTGCCAGCAGGTACCCCGTGGAAAAGGGCACTGAAGCTTTCTTT. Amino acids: CASRYPVEKGTEAFF.

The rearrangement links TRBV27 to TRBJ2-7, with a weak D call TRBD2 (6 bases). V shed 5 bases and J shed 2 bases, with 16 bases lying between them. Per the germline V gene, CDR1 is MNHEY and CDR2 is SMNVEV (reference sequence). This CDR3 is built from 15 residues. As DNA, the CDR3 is TGTGCCAGCAGTCCGTCCGGGACTTCACCCTACGAGCAGTACTTC. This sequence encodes CASSPSGTSPYEQYF.

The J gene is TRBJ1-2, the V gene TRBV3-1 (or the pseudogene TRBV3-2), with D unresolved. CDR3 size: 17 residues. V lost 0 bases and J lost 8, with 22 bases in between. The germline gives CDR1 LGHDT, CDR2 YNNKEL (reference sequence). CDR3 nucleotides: TGTGCCAGCAGCCAAGAGATGACCTCGGGGAATTCGCGCGGCTACACCTTC. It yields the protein CASSQEMTSGNSRGYTF.

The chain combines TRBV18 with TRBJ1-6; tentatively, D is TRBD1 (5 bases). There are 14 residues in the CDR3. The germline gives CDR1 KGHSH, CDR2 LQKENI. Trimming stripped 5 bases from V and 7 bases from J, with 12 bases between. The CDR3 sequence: CASSTQGENSPLHF. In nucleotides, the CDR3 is TGTGCCAGCTCAACCCAGGGTGAAAATTCACCCCTCCACTTT. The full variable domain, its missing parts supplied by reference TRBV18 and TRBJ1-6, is NAGVMQNPRHLVRRRGQEARLRCSPMKGHSHVYWYRQLPEEGLKFMVYLQKENIIDESGMPKERFSAEFPKEGPSILRIQQVVRGDSAAYFCASSTQGENSPLHFGNGTRLTVT.

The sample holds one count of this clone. In DNA form, the CDR3 reads TGTGCCAGCATGCCCCGGGGAAACACTGAAGCTTTCTTT. Translating gives CASMPRGNTEAFF. V and J are TRBV2 and TRBJ1-1; D unclear. V lost 7 bases to trimming and J lost 2 bases, with 11 bases between them. This CDR3 has 13 residues. Germline assignment: CDR1 SNHLY and CDR2 FYNNEI. The variable domain in full, with the rest retrieved from reference TRBV2 and TRBJ1-1, is EPEVTQTPSHQVTQMGQEVILRCVPISNHLYFYWYRQILGQKVEFLVSFYNNEISEKSEIFDDQFSVERPDGSNFTLKIRSTKLEDSAMYFCASMPRGNTEAFFGQGTRLTVV.